This entry features one TCR beta chain sequence. Its antigen is not identified. The data stem from a study of OX40 agonist ivuxolimab in advanced cancers. As for the study in general: Patients were infused with ivuxolimab every 2 weeks at 0.01 to 10 mg/kg. A male proportion of about 80% was recorded, with mean age 60 years and range roughly 23 to 79. Study observations and caveats: Blood T cells, both CD4+ and CD8+, expanded clonally by week 6 at 0.1 to 3.0 mg/kg.

The data were produced by immunoSEQ multiplex PCR, yet TCRdb's version contains in-frame clones alone and is incomplete. The data contain roughly 68,000 clones, over 75% of them seen just once; the ten biggest clones take up over 11%. V was shortened by 0 bases and J by 1 base, with 13 bases between the two germline ends. This CDR3 has 17 residues. Looked up from germline, CDR1 is MGHRA and CDR2 is YSYEKL. This specimen consisted of CD4+ or CD8+ T cells sorted from blood, obtained in a trial of the OX40 agonist ivuxolimab. The TCR sequence derives from an adult with an advanced solid tumor such as melanoma, head and neck, liver or kidney cancer. This chain joins TRBV4-1 and TRBJ2-1; D remains unclear. The CDR3 is CASSQDILGYSYNEQFF. The CDR3 DNA follows: TGCGCCAGCAGCCAAGATATTCTGGGATATTCCTACAATGAGCAGTTCTTC.